This passage covers 24 T cell receptor beta chains from one sample sequenced in a study of breast tumors, draining lymph nodes, adjacent tissues. TCRdb reanalysed the multiplex PCR reads using MiXCR and keeps one entry per CDR3 protein. The table has more than 250,000 distinct CDR3 sequences, under 35% seen once. Samples came from axillary lymph nodes draining the breast cancer. The sequenced sample was axillary lymph node tissue. Receptors were obtained from a female donor with breast cancer. Some clones in this sample may be carry-over from other donors' samples.

This clonotype was found many times. V is TRBV12-3 or TRBV12-4 and J is TRBJ2-2; 8 bases match TRBD2. With V trimmed by 2 bases and J by 5 bases, 19 bases remained unmatched. There are 20 residues in the CDR3. The CDR3 loop reads CASSLNPDWTSSFVTGELFF. The CDR3 nucleotides read TGTGCCAGCAGTTTAAACCCGGACTGGACTAGCTCATTCGTTACCGGGGAGCTGTTTTTT.

This chain joins TRBV19 and TRBJ1-1; the D gene is possibly TRBD1 (6 bases). Trimming stripped 2 bases from V and 13 bases from J, with 14 bases between. Germline V CDR1 and CDR2: LNHDA, SQIVND (reference sequence). This CDR3 is built from 12 residues. DNA of the CDR3: TGTGCCAGTAGTATACGAGGGGGGGCCGGTTTCTTT. Translated: CASSIRGGAGFF.

The chain joins TRBV6-1 to TRBJ2-7; 12 nucleotides align to TRBD2. From germline, CDR1 is MNHNS and CDR2 SASEGT. The junction had 8 bases not matched to a gene; V was cut back by 5 bases and J by 0 bases. The CDR3 loop spans 17 amino acids. The CDR3 spells CASSPRTSGIFSYEQYF. CDR3 coding DNA: TGTGCCAGCAGTCCTCGGACTAGCGGGATATTCTCCTACGAGCAGTACTTC.

The table lists this clonotype with many counts. V gene TRBV12-3 or TRBV12-4 combines with J gene TRBJ2-2; D gene ambiguous. V gave up 6 bases and J gave up 2 bases, with 10 bases separating them. This CDR3 is 14 amino acids long. The CDR3 sequence: CASRDRSNTGELFF. The CDR3 DNA reads as TGTGCCAGCAGAGATAGGTCCAACACCGGGGAGCTGTTTTTT.

Regarding this clonotype: An end of the junction differs from the germline gene, which may be a read error. This chain joins TRBV7-3 and TRBJ2-3, with TRBD2 matching over 13 bases. The length of the CDR3 is 17 residues. Germline CDR1 SGHTA, CDR2 FQGTGA. The CDR3 coding sequence is TGTGCCAGCAGCCGGACTAGCGGGGGACCTAGCACAGATCCGCAGTGTTTT. Residues: CASSRTSGGPSTDPQCF.

In this sample, this clonotype turned up many times. V and J are TRBV4-1 and TRBJ2-7, with D unclear. V dropped 1 base and J dropped 5 bases, with 15 bases sitting between them. CDR3 length equals 15 residues. CDR1 MGHRA and CDR2 YSYEKL come from the germline V gene. CDR3 nucleotide sequence: TGCGCCAGCAGCCAAGGTCATGTCTACCTCGACGAGCAGTACTTC. This gives the protein CASSQGHVYLDEQYF.

At least ten counts were recorded for this clonotype. J is TRBJ2-7 and V is TRBV20-1; 12 bases fit TRBD2. V was pared by 1 base and J by 6 bases, with 13 bases of the junction left unmatched. The germline V gene has CDR1 DFQATT and CDR2 SNEGSKA (reference sequence). The CDR3 sequence is 17 residues long. CDR3 nucleotide sequence: TGCAGTGCTAGAGCTAGCAGACTAGCGGGAGATCGGGCCGAGCAGTACTTC. Translating it yields CSARASRLAGDRAEQYF.

This clonotype was seen at least ten times. In nucleotides, the CDR3 is TGTGCCAGCAGCGGACATGTTAGCACAGATACGCAGTATTTT. Amino acid sequence: CASSGHVSTDTQYF. The gene calls are TRBV3-1 and TRBJ2-3; D perhaps matches TRBD1 (5 bases). This CDR3 has 14 amino acids. Germline loops: CDR1 LGHDT, CDR2 YNNKEL (reference sequence). The ends were cut back, 5 bases at V and 0 bases at J, with 9 bases in the middle.

This clonotype was seen ten or more times. V and J are TRBV2 and TRBJ2-7, with 9 bases aligning to TRBD1. CDR1 and CDR2 (germline): SNHLY, FYNNEI. This CDR3 has 15 residues. J lost 6 bases, V lost 4 bases, and 10 bases had no gene match. CDR3: CASSGLRDRDLEQYF. CDR3 bases: TGTGCCAGCAGTGGCCTCCGGGACAGGGATCTCGAGCAGTACTTC. Full variable domain (rest looked up from reference TRBV2 and TRBJ2-7): EPEVTQTPSHQVTQMGQEVILRCVPISNHLYFYWYRQILGQKVEFLVSFYNNEISEKSEIFDDQFSVERPDGSNFTLKIRSTKLEDSAMYFCASSGLRDRDLEQYFGPGTRLTVT.

This clonotype was seen ten or more times. The V call is TRBV19, the J call TRBJ2-3, with D maybe TRBD1 (5 bases). Looked up from germline, CDR1 is LNHDA and CDR2 is SQIVND (reference sequence). V was shortened by 1 base and J by 0 bases, with 8 bases between the two germline ends. This CDR3 contains 15 residues. The CDR3 DNA reads TGTGCCAGTAGTATAGGGCAGGGAAGCACAGATACGCAGTATTTT. It is translated as CASSIGQGSTDTQYF.

This clonotype appeared many times. The chain recombines TRBV5-6 with TRBJ2-5; no definite D call. Trimming took 1 base from V and 5 from J, leaving 9 bases between them. CDR3 length: 13 residues. From germline, CDR1 is SGHDT and CDR2 YYEEEE. This CDR3 is CASSLSFEETQYF. DNA for the CDR3: TGTGCCAGCAGCTTGAGCTTCGAGGAGACCCAGTACTTC.

With respect to this clonotype: With a much larger clone just one base away, this may be a read error. Because it lacks the conserved phenylalanine or tryptophan at the end, this CDR3 is likely a read error. The chain is built from TRBV7-8 and TRBJ2-1; D is ambiguous. The germline V gene has CDR1 SGHVS and CDR2 FQNEAQ. This CDR3 has 14 residues. Trimming removed 2 bases at V and 6 bases at J, with 11 bases between. CDR3 bases: TGTGCCAGCAGCTTAATGACCCATGGCAATGAGCAGTTCCTC. Encoded protein: CASSLMTHGNEQFL.

Worth noting for this clonotype: The germline gene is not matched at one end of the junction; a read error may be the cause. The chain employs TRBV10-3 and TRBJ1-2; D is perhaps TRBD1 (5 bases). This CDR3 spans 15 amino acids. Per the germline V gene, CDR1 is ENHRY and CDR2 is SYGVKD. The CDR3 DNA is TGTGCCGCCGGGGGGGGGGGAGGGATCGCCTATGGCAACACCTTC. This encodes CAAGGGGGIAYGNTF.

In this sample, this clonotype turned up many times. The rearrangement uses TRBV7-9 and TRBJ2-5; 10 bases match TRBD2. Germline CDR1 reads SEHNR; CDR2 reads FQNEAQ (reference sequence). V gave up 0 bases and J gave up 5 bases; unmatched junction bases: 9. This CDR3 is 17 amino acids long. CDR3 loop: CASSLAPPRAGGETQYF. As DNA, the CDR3 is TGTGCCAGCAGCTTAGCGCCTCCTCGAGCGGGAGGGGAGACCCAGTACTTC.

This clonotype was recorded many times. This chain joins TRBV6-5 and TRBJ2-5; D not certain. CDR3 length: 13 residues. From germline, CDR1 is MNHEY and CDR2 SVGAGI. V was pared by 6 bases and J by 5 bases, with 13 bases between. This CDR3 is CASRHPYLETQYF. CDR3 sequence (DNA): TGTGCCAGCAGACACCCATACTTGGAGACCCAGTACTTC.

On this clonotype: A much larger clone lies a single base off, so this may be a read error. The chain couples TRBV4-1 to TRBJ1-2; 11 bases match TRBD1. Trimming took 4 bases from V and 7 from J; bases not matched to a gene: 11. The germline CDR1 and CDR2 sequences are MGHRA and YSYEKL. The CDR3 has 16 amino acids. The CDR3 nucleotides read TGCGCCAGCAGCCGAACCCGGGACAGGGGGAATCGTGGCTACACCTTC. Amino acid sequence: CASSRTRDRGNRGYTF.

The chain carries TRBV15 and TRBJ2-7; 7 bases fit TRBD2. V shed 3 bases, J shed 2 bases, and the junction held 13 bases outside the gene matches. CDR1 and CDR2 (germline): LNHNV, YYDKDF (reference sequence). The CDR3 contains 17 residues. CDR3 DNA sequence: TGTGCCACCAGCAGCCCATCCCTGGCGGGAGCAACCTACGAGCAGTACTTC. Protein: CATSSPSLAGATYEQYF.

In its sample, this clonotype was seen many times. The chain links TRBV7-2 to TRBJ2-5; D not certain. V lost 4 bases to trimming and J lost 10 bases, with 19 bases between them. CDR3 length: 14 amino acids. Germline V gene sequence: CDR1 SGHTA, CDR2 FQGNSA. CDR3 nucleotides: TGTGCCAGCAGCTCCGACACTACAAGAGAAGGCCAGTACTTC. As protein: CASSSDTTREGQYF.

In its sample, this clonotype was seen once. A clone one base away is much larger, so this may be a read error. The CDR3 ends on some other residue instead of the conserved phenylalanine or tryptophan, so this is likely a read error. The gene calls are TRBV19 and TRBJ2-7; 8 positions match TRBD2. V gave up 6 bases and J gave up 2 bases; unmatched junction bases: 6. This CDR3 region has 14 residues. Germline loops: CDR1 LNHDA, CDR2 SQIVND (reference sequence). The CDR3, as DNA: TGTGCCAGTAGCCTTAGCGGGATTACCTACGAGCAGTACCTC. Amino acid sequence: CASSLSGITYEQYL.

For this clonotype: This sequence may be a read error, since a much larger clone differs from it by one base. V is TRBV12-3 or TRBV12-4 and J is TRBJ2-3; TRBD2 might be the D (6 bases). This CDR3 spans 19 amino acids. The CDR3 spells CASSFGWEVEYPSTDAQYF. DNA for the CDR3: TGTGCCAGCAGTTTTGGGTGGGAGGTCGAATACCCTAGCACAGATGCGCAGTATTTT.

This chain joins TRBV7-9 and TRBJ2-3; D not certain. Germline V CDR1 and CDR2: SEHNR, FQNEAQ (reference sequence). The CDR3 length is 10 residues. Trimming stripped 8 bases from V and 3 bases from J, with 3 bases between. Here the CDR3 reads CASCTDTQYF. For the CDR3, the DNA is TGTGCCAGCTGTACAGATACGCAGTATTTT.

In its sample, this clonotype was seen many times. The chain employs TRBV11-3 and TRBJ1-4; no clear D. The CDR3 spans 13 residues. The germline V and J ends were trimmed by 7 bases and 4 bases, with 10 bases remaining between them. The V gene's germline CDR1 is SGHNT and CDR2 YENEEA. The CDR3 protein is CASTFMGNEKLFF. The CDR3 region has the DNA TGTGCCAGCACCTTTATGGGTAATGAAAAACTGTTTTTT. Using reference TRBV11-3 and TRBJ1-4 for the parts outside the CDR3, the full variable domain is EAGVVQSPRYKIIEKKQPVAFWCNPISGHNTLYWYLQNLGQGPELLIRYENEEAVDDSQLPKDRFSAERLKGVDSTLKIQPAELGDSAVYLCASTFMGNEKLFFGSGTQLSVL.

This clonotype was detected many times. This sequence joins TRBV5-1 and TRBJ1-4; 8 bases line up with TRBD1. J gave up 0 bases and V 0 bases, and 4 bases lay outside the gene matches. The CDR3 loop spans 17 amino acids. Germline V lookup: CDR1 SGHRS, CDR2 YFSETQ. CDR3 residues: CASSLGPGGSTNEKLFF. Here the CDR3 DNA reads TGCGCCAGCAGCTTGGGTCCAGGGGGCTCAACTAATGAAAAACTGTTTTTT.

At least ten counts were recorded for this clonotype. This sequence joins TRBV9 and TRBJ2-2; maybe TRBD1 (6 bases). Germline V gives CDR1 SGDLS, CDR2 YYNGEE. The CDR3 runs to 15 residues. Trimming stripped 3 bases from V and 5 bases from J, with 14 bases between. The CDR3 sequence: CASSAIQQGTGELFF. DNA for the CDR3: TGTGCCAGCAGCGCGATCCAACAGGGAACCGGGGAGCTGTTTTTT. Filled out from reference TRBV9 and TRBJ2-2, the complete variable domain reads DSGVTQTPKHLITATGQRVTLRCSPRSGDLSVYWYQQSLDQGLQFLIQYYNGEERAKGNILERFSAQQFPDLHSELNLSSLELGDSALYFCASSAIQQGTGELFFGEGSRLTVL.